These T cell receptor beta chains were read from a single sample in a study of radiotherapy plus CTLA-4 blockade in lung cancer. Clones were read by immunoSEQ multiplex PCR, and TCRdb kept only the in-frame ones, dropping some. The data show fewer than 35,000 clones, with 70% to 80% seen just once and around 14% held by the top ten. The source material was peripheral blood, sampled from a patient treated with radiotherapy plus ipilimumab. These receptors were taken from a human donor with non-small cell lung cancer that progressed on radiotherapy plus ipilimumab. The CDR3 runs from the conserved cysteine through the conserved F or W. Fields, in order: J gene, V gene, clone size, CDR3 length, D gene, CDR3 DNA, CDR3 protein. D genes are given only for firm matches. Not all rows give a size; the values are once, few, many and, for expanded clones, a class.

>TRBJ2-3|TRBV5-1|-|15|TRBD1
TGCGCCAGCAGCTTCAAGGGGGCTAGCACAGATACGCAGTATTTT
CASSFKGASTDTQYF
>TRBJ1-2|TRBV27|-|13|-
TGTGCCAGCAGTTTATCGTCTGGGTATGGCTACACCTTC
CASSLSSGYGYTF
>TRBJ1-5|TRBV2|-|14|TRBD1
TGTGCCAGCAGACAGGGGTTAAGCAATCAGCCCCAGCATTTT
CASRQGLSNQPQHF
>TRBJ2-1|TRBV28|-|16|TRBD2
TGTGCCAGCAGCTCTAGCGGGGTGTTATCCTACAATGAGCAGTTCTTC
CASSSSGVLSYNEQFF
>TRBJ1-4|TRBV7-2|-|15|-
TGTGCCAGCAGTCGACAGGTACAAGCGGGTGAAAAACTGTTTTTT
CASSRQVQAGEKLFF
>TRBJ2-7|TRBV11-2|-|14|TRBD2
TGTGCCAGCAGCCTACGCGGGGGGGTGGGCGAGCAGTACTTC
CASSLRGGVGEQYF
>TRBJ1-5|TRBV6-1|-|16|-
TGTGCCAGCAGTGAAATCCCGCCCCAGGCCGGGCAGCCCCAGCATTTT
CASSEIPPQAGQPQHF
>TRBJ2-6|TRBV4-1|-|16|-
TGCGCCAGCAGCCAAGAATCCTTTTCTGGGGCCAACGTCCTGACTTTC
CASSQESFSGANVLTF
>TRBJ1-4|TRBV6-1|-|12|-
TGTGCCAGCGGGAGAGGAAATGAAAAACTGTTTTTT
CASGRGNEKLFF
>TRBJ1-5|TRBV19|-|16|-
TGCGCCAGTAGTCCCTATGATGGGAGCAGCAATCAGCCCCAGCATTTT
CASSPYDGSSNQPQHF
>TRBJ2-7|TRBV9|-|15|-
TGTGCCAGCAGCGTCGGTCAGGGGCCCCCCTACGAGCAGTACTTC
CASSVGQGPPYEQYF
>TRBJ1-2|TRBV29-1|-|12|TRBD1
TGCAGCGCTTGGGACAGGGTGAATGGCTACACCTTC
CSAWDRVNGYTF
>TRBJ2-1|TRBV4-3|-|16|TRBD2
TGCGCCAGCAGCCAAGTTCGCTTCGGCGGGGGTATTGAGCAGTTCTTC
CASSQVRFGGGIEQFF
>TRBJ1-5|TRBV28|few|15|TRBD1
TGTGCCAGCAGTAGGACAGGGGTTGGCAATCAGCCCCAGCATTTT
CASSRTGVGNQPQHF
>TRBJ2-2|TRBV4-1|-|16|-
TGCGCCAGCAGCCAAGAGTTTAGGTCAACCTTAGGGGAGCTGTTTTTT
CASSQEFRSTLGELFF
>TRBJ2-3|TRBV19|-|15|-
TGTGCCAGTAGTATAGAGCGGACTACGACGGATACGCAGTATTTT
CASSIERTTTDTQYF
>TRBJ2-5|TRBV7-9|-|15|-
TGTGCCAGCAGCCCCCGGCGGGGATCGTGGGAGACCCAGTACTTC
CASSPRRGSWETQYF
>TRBJ1-3|TRBV9|-|15|-
TGTGCCAGCAGCGTAGATAGCTACTCTGGAAACACCATATATTTT
CASSVDSYSGNTIYF
>TRBJ2-2|TRBV5-5|-|16|TRBD1
TGTGCCAGCAGCCTCGGACAGGGTAGCAACACCGGGGAGCTGTTTTTT
CASSLGQGSNTGELFF
>TRBJ2-3|TRBV27|-|14|-
TGTGCCAGCAGTTCCTGGTCGGGCACAGATACGCAGTATTTT
CASSSWSGTDTQYF
>TRBJ2-5|TRBV15|few|14|TRBD1
TGTGCCACCAGCTTACAGGGGTTCCAAGAGACCCAGTACTTC
CATSLQGFQETQYF
>TRBJ1-1|TRBV5-5|-|13|-
TGTGCCAGCAGCATTCGGAGAGACACTGAAGCTTTCTTT
CASSIRRDTEAFF
>TRBJ2-7|TRBV28|-|14|TRBD1
TGTGCCAGCACAGACAGGGGGGGGTCCTACGAGCAGTACTTC
CASTDRGGSYEQYF